This T cell receptor (beta chain) was identified in a study of vaccination and CD4 T cells after COVID-19. Study overall: Some control cultures received a CEFX pool, which served as the positive control. Others received an HIV-1 Nef pool or no peptide. Study-level results: Vaccine-specific clones numbering 304 of 307 showed spike mono-reactivity in convalescent patients. Sampling was limited to relatively few convalescent patients, with no early post-infection timepoints studied.

Treatment described: roughly 10-day PBMC culture with coronavirus spike peptide pools or control peptides (ViraFEST assay). It was before the COVID-19 pandemic (2011-2018) that the unexposed donor's CD4+ T cells were collected. ViraFEST expanded antigen-specific T cells with peptide pools, then sequenced TCRs. About this clonotype itself: Its matching antigen is unknown.

Losses at the gene ends were 5 bases for V and 5 bases for J; bases not matched to a gene: 12. CDR1 MNHEY and CDR2 SVGEGT come from the germline V gene. The CDR3 is 17 residues long. Researchers used the Oncomine TCR Beta short-read assay to sequence DNA from cultured CD4+ T cells. Using the QIAamp micro DNA kit, genomic DNA was extracted from the CD4+ T cells that had been cultured. TCRdb independently ran MiXCR on the PCR reads; one entry per CDR3 protein. The table lists about 9,500 distinct CDR3 sequences, 38% of them singletons. The specimen sequenced was CD4+ T cells from blood, cultured in vitro. The sequence was collected from a human donor in good health. The chain is built from TRBV6-2 or TRBV6-3 and TRBJ2-3, with 11 bases fitting TRBD2. CDR3 region: CASSAPRLAGGGDTQYF. In nucleotides, the CDR3 is TGTGCCAGCAGTGCCCCGCGGCTAGCGGGGGGAGGAGATACGCAGTATTTT.